The 30 T cell receptor beta chains below come from one sample, sequenced in a study of blood T cells in healthy people across ages. The authors ran a second PCR of 7 to 11 cycles using a sample-barcoded 5' primer and a J-beta primer mix. TCRdb reanalysed the 5' RACE reads using MiXCR and keeps one entry per CDR3 protein. The sample records around 1,500,000 distinct CDR3 sequences, roughly 30% being singletons. The sequencing input was blood. The receptors originated from a woman in her 30s in good health.

On this clonotype: Sequence at one end of the junction differs from germline and may be a read error. This rearrangement joins TRBV7-9 to TRBJ1-1; a weak D match, TRBD1 (5 bases). Germline loops: CDR1 SEHNR, CDR2 FQNEAQ (reference sequence). The CDR3 contains 15 residues. CDR3 bases: TGTGCCAGCAGTTTAGAGGGGCCTCCCGTGGCTGAAGCTTTCTTT. This gives the protein CASSLEGPPVAEAFF.

This clonotype occurred a few times. The chain links TRBV30 to TRBJ2-3, with a weak D call TRBD1 (5 bases). CDR3 length: 13 residues. V lost 0 bases and J 4 bases, leaving 8 bases between the germline ends. Germline assignment: CDR1 GTSNPN and CDR2 SVGIG (reference sequence). CDR3: CAWSVQGADTQYF. Written as DNA, the CDR3 is TGTGCCTGGAGTGTACAAGGGGCAGATACGCAGTATTTT.

This chain links TRBV20-1 with TRBJ1-2; the D is unclear. Trimming pared 8 bases from V and 0 bases from J, leaving 13 bases between. CDR1 and CDR2 from the germline V gene are DFQATT and SNEGSKA (reference sequence). This CDR3 has 13 residues. In DNA, the CDR3 is TGCAGTTACATTTTATATACTAACTATGGCTACACCTTC. Encoded protein: CSYILYTNYGYTF.

The table lists this clonotype with many counts. This chain connects TRBV5-1 to TRBJ1-1, with 7 bases identical to TRBD1. V trimming: 0 bases; J trimming: 3 bases; junction bases outside the gene matches: 5. This CDR3 has 15 residues. Germline V gene lookup returns CDR1 SGHRS and CDR2 YFSETQ. The CDR3 coding sequence is TGCGCCAGCAGCTTGGCGGCGGGACAGTACACTGAAGCTTTCTTT. Translation gives CASSLAAGQYTEAFF.

Worth noting for this clonotype: Its ends do not fully match the called genes, so a read error is possible. J is TRBJ2-7 and V is TRBV6-1; no reliable D call. Germline CDR1 reads MNHNS; CDR2 reads SASEGT. This CDR3 has 12 residues. CDR3 DNA sequence: TGTGTCAGCAGTGAACTACCCTACGAGCAGTACTTC. Its translation: CVSSELPYEQYF.

This clonotype has a count of ten or more. CDR3 sequence reads: CSVGVLAGQETQYF. The CDR3, as DNA: TGCAGCGTCGGCGTACTAGCGGGACAAGAGACCCAGTACTTC. This chain joins TRBV29-1 and TRBJ2-5, with 10 positions matching TRBD2. Germline CDR1 and CDR2: SQVTM and ANQGSEA. The CDR3 is made up of 14 amino acids. After removal of 6 bases from V and 2 bases from J, the junction contained 6 bases not matched to a gene.

V is TRBV29-1 and J is TRBJ1-1; D unclear. Germline-derived CDR1 and CDR2 are SQVTM and ANQGSEA. The CDR3 is 13 residues long. The V gene lost 5 bases and the J gene lost 4 bases, with 14 bases spanning the gap. The CDR3 DNA is TGCAGCGTTCGGGCGCGGATGAGCACTGAAGCTTTCTTT. Translated, it gives CSVRARMSTEAFF.

This clonotype has just a few counts. V and J are TRBV5-1 and TRBJ2-7; 10 positions agree with TRBD2. The germline gives CDR1 SGHRS, CDR2 YFSETQ. This CDR3 contains 15 residues. The junction had 10 bases not matched to a gene; V was cut back by 4 bases and J by 6 bases. The CDR3 DNA sequence: TGCGCCAGCAGCCGGGGGGGAGCGGGAGGGCCCGAGCAGTACTTC. Amino acids: CASSRGGAGGPEQYF.

The chain recombines TRBV5-1 with TRBJ2-2; no clear D. This CDR3 comprises 13 residues. CDR1 is SGHRS and CDR2 is YFSETQ in the germline V gene. V dropped 6 bases and J dropped 6 bases, with 12 bases sitting between them. This chain's CDR3 is CASTGSGAGELFF. The CDR3, as DNA: TGCGCCAGCACCGGTTCCGGAGCCGGGGAGCTGTTTTTT.

In its sample, this clonotype was seen a few times. This sequence joins TRBV9 and TRBJ2-1, with no clear D. The V and J ends lost 0 bases and 8 bases respectively, with 12 bases between them. The CDR3 length is 14 residues. In germline, CDR1 is SGDLS, CDR2 YYNGEE. CDR3 residues: CASSVVSSADEQFF. The CDR3 bases are TGTGCCAGCAGCGTAGTCTCCTCGGCGGATGAGCAGTTCTTC.

V and J are TRBV12-3 or TRBV12-4 and TRBJ2-3; 13 bases map to TRBD2. CDR3 length: 16 amino acids. The J segment lost 2 bases and the V segment lost 11 bases, leaving 10 bases of the junction unmatched. The CDR3 protein is CAVTAGLAGATDTQYF. The CDR3 region has the DNA TGTGCCGTCACCGCAGGACTAGCGGGGGCCACAGATACGCAGTATTTT.

This clonotype has just a few counts. The chain has TRBV7-2 and TRBJ2-7, with TRBD1 matching 10 bases. The junction had 8 bases not matched to a gene; V was cut back by 4 bases and J by 5 bases. This CDR3 region has 15 residues. Germline V gene data show CDR1 as SGHTA and CDR2 as FQGNSA. The CDR3 reads CASSYPGQGSDEQYF. The CDR3 nucleotides are TGTGCCAGCAGCTACCCGGGACAGGGGAGCGACGAGCAGTACTTC.

This clonotype was observed at least ten times. The rearrangement links TRBV27 to TRBJ2-7; 11 positions agree with TRBD2. Trimming took 3 bases from V and 2 from J; bases not matched to a gene: 3. The length of the CDR3 is 15 residues. From germline, CDR1 is MNHEY and CDR2 SMNVEV (reference sequence). The CDR3 region is CASSFGLAGPYEQYF. The CDR3 nucleotides read TGTGCCAGCAGTTTCGGACTAGCGGGCCCCTACGAGCAGTACTTC.

There are many counts of this clonotype. V is TRBV5-5 and J is TRBJ2-7; D is possibly TRBD2 (6 bases). The CDR3 has 14 residues. V was clipped by 2 bases and J by 0 bases, with 9 bases between them. The germline gives CDR1 SGHKS, CDR2 YYEKEE (reference sequence). The DNA for the CDR3 is TGTGCCAGCAGCTTTAGCGGCCTCTCCTACGAGCAGTACTTC. It yields the protein CASSFSGLSYEQYF.

As concerns this clonotype: Being one base from a much bigger clone, this may be a read error. The V gene is TRBV15, the J gene TRBJ2-7, with D maybe TRBD2 (6 bases). Germline CDR1 LNHNV, CDR2 YYDKDF (reference sequence). CDR3 size: 13 residues. V was pared by 8 bases and J by 7 bases, with 18 bases between. CDR3: CATGTGGTNEQYF. The CDR3 DNA sequence: TGTGCCACCGGGACTGGGGGTACAAATGAGCAGTACTTC.

This clonotype turned up a few times. This chain connects TRBV6-6 to TRBJ2-2; 7 bases agree with TRBD2. The V segment lost 8 bases and the J segment 3 bases; nucleotides outside the gene matches: 3. This CDR3 region has 13 residues. Germline values: CDR1 MNHNY, CDR2 SVGAGI (reference sequence). CDR3 nucleotides: TGTGCCAGCCAGCGGGACGACACCGGGGAGCTGTTTTTT. This sequence encodes CASQRDDTGELFF.

This clonotype came up many times. The gene calls are TRBV6-5 and TRBJ2-7; D is perhaps TRBD2 (6 bases). The germline CDR1 and CDR2 sequences are MNHEY and SVGAGI. The germline V and J ends were trimmed by 7 bases and 1 base, with 17 bases remaining between them. The CDR3 extends over 15 amino acids. The DNA of the CDR3 is TGTGCCAGCACCAGGCGGGGTAGCGGTTCCTACGAGCAGTACTTC. The encoded protein is CASTRRGSGSYEQYF.

V usage is TRBV14 and J usage is TRBJ2-5; D unresolved. TRBJ2-7 explains the end of the DNA better; the J call may be wrong. Germline CDR1 and CDR2: SGHDN and FVKESK. This CDR3 is 14 amino acids long. CDR3 bases: TGTGCCAGCAGCGTCCAGATGGGCCCCTACGAGCAGTACTTC. Translated, it gives CASSVQMGPYEQYF.

The chain recombines TRBV5-1 with TRBJ2-1, with TRBD2 as a possible D gene (6 bases). The V gene's germline CDR1 is SGHRS and CDR2 YFSETQ. Trimming stripped 5 bases from V and 6 bases from J, with 15 bases between. The CDR3 is 14 amino acids. The CDR3 region has the DNA TGCGCCAGCAGAACGGAGCCGGGGGTCAATGAGCAGTTCTTC. Translation gives CASRTEPGVNEQFF.

This clonotype was seen a few times. This may be a read error: a much more frequent sequence differs by one nucleotide. The chain recombines TRBV3-1 with TRBJ2-7; 11 nucleotides match TRBD2. The J segment lost 2 bases and the V segment lost 1 base, leaving 1 base of the junction unmatched. Per germline, CDR1 LGHDT and CDR2 YNNKEL (reference sequence). This CDR3 is built from 15 residues. Here the CDR3 DNA reads TGTGCCAGCAGCCAAGCACTAGCGGGGGCCTACGAGCAGTACTTC. Translating it yields CASSQALAGAYEQYF.

This chain joins TRBV6-6 and TRBJ2-5, with D perhaps TRBD1 (6 bases). The DNA end lines up better with TRBJ2-7; the J call may be wrong. The germline gives CDR1 MNHNY, CDR2 SVGAGI (reference sequence). The CDR3 loop spans 18 amino acids. The CDR3 reads CASRLVLGGLGWRYEQYF. The CDR3 DNA reads as TGTGCCAGCAGGCTAGTACTTGGGGGCCTGGGGTGGAGATACGAGCAGTACTTC.

This clonotype was counted only a few times. The chain carries TRBV5-1 and TRBJ2-6; tentatively, D is TRBD1 (6 bases). This CDR3 is built from 17 residues. Germline V gene data show CDR1 as SGHRS and CDR2 as YFSETQ. V was shortened by 0 bases and J by 2 bases, with 12 bases between the two germline ends. CDR3 loop: CASSLEGGGPGANVLTF. DNA for the CDR3: TGCGCCAGCAGCTTGGAAGGTGGGGGCCCTGGGGCCAACGTCCTGACTTTC.

J is TRBJ1-2 and V is TRBV14, with TRBD1 as a possible D gene (6 bases). Trimming pared 4 bases from V and 8 bases from J, leaving 17 bases between. The CDR3 runs 14 residues. The germline V gene encodes CDR1 SGHDN and CDR2 FVKESK. The DNA for the CDR3 is TGTGCCAGCAGCCGAACACAGGGATCTATGGGCTACACCTTC. This translates into CASSRTQGSMGYTF.

In the case of this clonotype: An end of the junction does not agree with germline; a read error may underlie this. The chain has TRBV20-1 and TRBJ1-6; D possibly corresponds to TRBD1 (6 bases). Per the germline V gene, CDR1 is DFQATT and CDR2 is SNEGSKA (reference sequence). The CDR3 is made up of 14 amino acids. The CDR3 is CSTRGERDNSPLHF. The CDR3 nucleotides read TGCAGTACTAGGGGGGAGAGGGATAATTCACCCCTCCACTTT.

CDR3 bases: TGCGCCAGCAGCCAAGACAAGGCCTACGAGCAGTACTTC. Its translation is CASSQDKAYEQYF. V gene TRBV4-1 combines with J gene TRBJ2-7; D is uncertain. V dropped 0 bases and J dropped 2 bases, with 5 bases sitting between them. CDR3 length: 13 amino acids. CDR1 and CDR2 from the germline V gene are MGHRA and YSYEKL.

A remark on this clonotype: A read error is possible here, since a much larger clone lies one base away. V and J are TRBV7-2 and TRBJ1-1, with TRBD1 matching 9 bases. The CDR3 spans 13 residues. Germline V gives CDR1 SGHTA, CDR2 FQGNSA. V lost 5 bases and J lost 6; bases outside the gene matches: 4. CDR3 residues: CASSQTGGAEAFF. In DNA, the CDR3 is TGTGCCAGCAGCCAAACAGGGGGCGCTGAAGCTTTCTTT.

This clonotype was found a few times. The V and J genes are TRBV5-1 and TRBJ2-6; no clear D gene. V gave up 4 bases and J gave up 0 bases, with 14 bases separating them. The CDR3 length is 17 residues. Germline lookup yields CDR1 SGHRS and CDR2 YFSETQ. The CDR3 sequence is CASSRRGVISGANVLTF. DNA of the CDR3: TGCGCCAGCAGCCGTCGTGGGGTGATCTCTGGGGCCAACGTCCTGACTTTC.

In this sample, this clonotype turned up a few times. The V gene is TRBV28, the J gene TRBJ1-6, with D unresolved. The V end lost 5 bases, the J end lost 7 bases, and 15 bases lay between the germline ends. Germline CDR1 is MDHEN and CDR2 is SYDVKM. The CDR3 contains 15 residues. CDR3 sequence (DNA): TGTGCCAGCAGTCCGGGCGTGGCTCCCAATTCACCCCTCCACTTT. It encodes CASSPGVAPNSPLHF.

Turning to this clonotype: One base away lies a much larger clone, so this may be a sequencing read error. As the CDR3 is not closed by the conserved phenylalanine or tryptophan, this likely results from a read error. V gene TRBV7-3 combines with J gene TRBJ2-1, with TRBD2 matching over 9 bases. Germline CDR1 and CDR2: SGHTA and FQGTGA. The CDR3 loop spans 17 amino acids. V was pared by 1 base and J by 6 bases, with 10 bases of the junction left unmatched. The DNA of the CDR3 is TGTGCCAGCAGCTTAAGTCCCGAGCGGGGGGCGGGCAATGAGCAGTTCTGC. Translation gives CASSLSPERGAGNEQFC.

The rearrangement joins TRBV24-1 to TRBJ2-3, with 10 bases aligning to TRBD1. CDR1 KGHDR and CDR2 SFDVKD come from the germline V gene. V was pared by 8 bases and J by 6 bases, with 10 bases of the junction left unmatched. There are 15 residues in the CDR3. The CDR3 DNA reads as TGTGCCACCAAGCCCCGGGACAGGGGTTTGGATACGCAGTATTTT. Protein product: CATKPRDRGLDTQYF.